This record concerns one T cell receptor (beta chain) sequence. Its antigen is currently unknown. Investigators amplified TCR beta CDR3 regions from RNA transcripts. An initial RT-PCR round employing HTBI primers preceded a second-round multiplex PCR. TCRdb reprocessed the multiplex PCR reads via MiXCR and lists one record per CDR3 protein. The repertoire holds approximately 210,000 distinct CDR3 sequences, with less than 30% as singletons. The data stem from a study of Graves' ophthalmopathy and Graves' hyperthyroidism. Study-level background: The collection of peripheral blood took place at initial diagnosis, before any treatment. Findings and caveats of the study: Sensitivity reached roughly 70% and specificity about 72% when the model predicted ophthalmopathy progression.

V lost 0 bases to trimming and J lost 3 bases, with 5 bases between them. The V gene's germline CDR1 is SNHLY and CDR2 FYNNEI. The length of the CDR3 is 13 residues. Ophthalmopathy donors were characterized by moderate-to-severe activity, CAS of at least 3, NOSPECS of at least 4, and duration under 3 months. This clonotype was obtained from a man aged 45 to 65 with Graves' ophthalmopathy. The source material was peripheral blood. V is TRBV2 and J is TRBJ1-2; D not certain. As DNA, the CDR3 is TGTGCCAGCAGTGAAGCGTCTGACTATGGCTACACCTTC. Its protein is CASSEASDYGYTF.